Below, 10 T cell receptor beta chains from the same sample are listed, as sequenced in a study of cytomegalovirus exposure and HLA in healthy donors. The PCR ran on 60 Vbeta and 13 Jbeta primers. Assay: immunoSEQ multiplex PCR; the TCRdb copy retains only in-frame clones and omits some. The table lists tens of thousands of clones, roughly 80% of them singletons. Source material: PBMCs. The receptors stem from a man aged 45-65 years in good health and CMV-seronegative.

There are a few counts of this clone. The J gene is TRBJ2-1, the V gene TRBV6-5; TRBD2 matches at 7 bases. The trim removed 8 bases at V and 0 bases at J, leaving 1 base unmatched. Germline V gene data show CDR1 as MNHEY and CDR2 as SVGAGI. The CDR3 is 13 residues long. CDR3 DNA sequence: TGTGCCAGCGGCGGGAGCTCCTACAATGAGCAGTTCTTC. Translated, it gives CASGGSSYNEQFF.

This chain links TRBV30 with TRBJ2-2; TRBD1 agrees at 10 bases. Germline CDR1 and CDR2: GTSNPN and SVGIG (reference sequence). V dropped 5 bases and J dropped 6; count of bases not matched to a gene: 12. The CDR3 has 16 amino acids. The CDR3 region has the DNA TGTGCCTGGGGCGACCACCCGGGACAGGGGTCCGGGGAGCTGTTTTTT. It translates to CAWGDHPGQGSGELFF.

CDR3 in amino acids: CASSLSGQLYGYTF. The CDR3 bases are TGTGCCAGCAGCTTATCGGGACAGCTCTATGGCTACACCTTC. The chain has TRBV7-9 and TRBJ1-2, with 7 bases aligning to TRBD1. With 2 bases clipped from V and 4 bases from J, the junction kept 4 bases outside the gene matches. The CDR3 sequence is 14 residues long. Germline V gene data show CDR1 as SEHNR and CDR2 as FQNEAQ (reference sequence).

V gene TRBV27 combines with J gene TRBJ1-6; no reliable D call. The CDR3 runs to 16 residues. Looked up from germline, CDR1 is MNHEY and CDR2 is SMNVEV (reference sequence). V lost 6 bases and J 0 bases, leaving 12 bases between the germline ends. The chain's CDR3 is CASSTQQYSYNSPLHF. DNA of the CDR3: TGTGCCAGCAGCACCCAACAGTACTCCTATAATTCACCCCTCCACTTT.

This clone was found a few times. J is TRBJ2-1 and V is TRBV11-2, with TRBD2 identical over 8 bases. The CDR3 is 14 amino acids. The germline V gene has CDR1 SGHAT and CDR2 FQNNGV. J was trimmed by 6 bases and V by 6 bases; bases with no gene match: 7. The CDR3 bases are TGTGCCAGCAGAAGTAGCGGGGCGCGCAATGAGCAGTTCTTC. This encodes CASRSSGARNEQFF.

The chain has TRBV16 and TRBJ2-2; no clear D gene. Germline V gene lookup returns CDR1 KGHSY and CDR2 FQNENV. V was cut by 10 bases and J by 6 bases, with 9 bases left in between. The length of the CDR3 is 11 residues. The chain's CDR3 is CATTRAGELFF. The CDR3 nucleotides read TGTGCCACGACCCGGGCCGGGGAGCTGTTTTTT.

The J gene is TRBJ2-5, the V gene TRBV7-3; 9 bases are shared with TRBD2. The trim removed 0 bases at V and 7 bases at J, leaving 9 bases unmatched. Germline-derived CDR1 and CDR2 are SGHTA and FQGTGA. The CDR3 covers 16 residues. CDR3 sequence (DNA): TGTGCCAGCAGCTTAACCCCAGCGGGGGGCGCGGCGACCCAGTACTTC. Its translation is CASSLTPAGGAATQYF.

V usage is TRBV5-1 and J usage is TRBJ2-7; 12 nucleotides line up with TRBD2. The CDR3 is made up of 16 amino acids. Unmatched junction bases numbered 4, after V lost 0 bases and J lost 3 bases. The germline gives CDR1 SGHRS, CDR2 YFSETQ. For the CDR3, the DNA is TGCGCCAGCAGCTTGGCCCGACTAGCGGGAGTCTACGAGCAGTACTTC. This gives the protein CASSLARLAGVYEQYF.

This clone was seen a single time. The chain has TRBV5-4 and TRBJ2-1; 8 nucleotides line up with TRBD1. This CDR3 has 15 residues. V was pared by 1 base and J by 3 bases, with 3 bases of the junction left unmatched. Looked up from germline, CDR1 is SGHNT and CDR2 is YYREEE (reference sequence). The CDR3 sequence is CASSLQGASYNEQFF. The CDR3 nucleotides are TGTGCCAGCAGCTTGCAGGGGGCTAGCTACAATGAGCAGTTCTTC. Together with reference TRBV5-4 and TRBJ2-1, the CDR3 gives the full variable domain: ETGVTQSPTHLIKTRGQQVTLRCSSQSGHNTVSWYQQALGQGPQFIFQYYREEENGRGNFPPRFSGLQFPNYSSELNVNALELDDSALYLCASSLQGASYNEQFFGPGTRLTVL.

This chain joins TRBV28 and TRBJ2-3; D is ambiguous. CDR3 length equals 17 residues. The V end lost 5 bases, the J end lost 5 bases, and 23 bases lay between the germline ends. CDR1 is MDHEN, CDR2 SYDVKM, per germline. The CDR3 coding sequence is TGTGCCAGCAGTCCCTTAGATTTAGTCCATTTTGGAGATACGCAGTATTTT. It translates to CASSPLDLVHFGDTQYF.